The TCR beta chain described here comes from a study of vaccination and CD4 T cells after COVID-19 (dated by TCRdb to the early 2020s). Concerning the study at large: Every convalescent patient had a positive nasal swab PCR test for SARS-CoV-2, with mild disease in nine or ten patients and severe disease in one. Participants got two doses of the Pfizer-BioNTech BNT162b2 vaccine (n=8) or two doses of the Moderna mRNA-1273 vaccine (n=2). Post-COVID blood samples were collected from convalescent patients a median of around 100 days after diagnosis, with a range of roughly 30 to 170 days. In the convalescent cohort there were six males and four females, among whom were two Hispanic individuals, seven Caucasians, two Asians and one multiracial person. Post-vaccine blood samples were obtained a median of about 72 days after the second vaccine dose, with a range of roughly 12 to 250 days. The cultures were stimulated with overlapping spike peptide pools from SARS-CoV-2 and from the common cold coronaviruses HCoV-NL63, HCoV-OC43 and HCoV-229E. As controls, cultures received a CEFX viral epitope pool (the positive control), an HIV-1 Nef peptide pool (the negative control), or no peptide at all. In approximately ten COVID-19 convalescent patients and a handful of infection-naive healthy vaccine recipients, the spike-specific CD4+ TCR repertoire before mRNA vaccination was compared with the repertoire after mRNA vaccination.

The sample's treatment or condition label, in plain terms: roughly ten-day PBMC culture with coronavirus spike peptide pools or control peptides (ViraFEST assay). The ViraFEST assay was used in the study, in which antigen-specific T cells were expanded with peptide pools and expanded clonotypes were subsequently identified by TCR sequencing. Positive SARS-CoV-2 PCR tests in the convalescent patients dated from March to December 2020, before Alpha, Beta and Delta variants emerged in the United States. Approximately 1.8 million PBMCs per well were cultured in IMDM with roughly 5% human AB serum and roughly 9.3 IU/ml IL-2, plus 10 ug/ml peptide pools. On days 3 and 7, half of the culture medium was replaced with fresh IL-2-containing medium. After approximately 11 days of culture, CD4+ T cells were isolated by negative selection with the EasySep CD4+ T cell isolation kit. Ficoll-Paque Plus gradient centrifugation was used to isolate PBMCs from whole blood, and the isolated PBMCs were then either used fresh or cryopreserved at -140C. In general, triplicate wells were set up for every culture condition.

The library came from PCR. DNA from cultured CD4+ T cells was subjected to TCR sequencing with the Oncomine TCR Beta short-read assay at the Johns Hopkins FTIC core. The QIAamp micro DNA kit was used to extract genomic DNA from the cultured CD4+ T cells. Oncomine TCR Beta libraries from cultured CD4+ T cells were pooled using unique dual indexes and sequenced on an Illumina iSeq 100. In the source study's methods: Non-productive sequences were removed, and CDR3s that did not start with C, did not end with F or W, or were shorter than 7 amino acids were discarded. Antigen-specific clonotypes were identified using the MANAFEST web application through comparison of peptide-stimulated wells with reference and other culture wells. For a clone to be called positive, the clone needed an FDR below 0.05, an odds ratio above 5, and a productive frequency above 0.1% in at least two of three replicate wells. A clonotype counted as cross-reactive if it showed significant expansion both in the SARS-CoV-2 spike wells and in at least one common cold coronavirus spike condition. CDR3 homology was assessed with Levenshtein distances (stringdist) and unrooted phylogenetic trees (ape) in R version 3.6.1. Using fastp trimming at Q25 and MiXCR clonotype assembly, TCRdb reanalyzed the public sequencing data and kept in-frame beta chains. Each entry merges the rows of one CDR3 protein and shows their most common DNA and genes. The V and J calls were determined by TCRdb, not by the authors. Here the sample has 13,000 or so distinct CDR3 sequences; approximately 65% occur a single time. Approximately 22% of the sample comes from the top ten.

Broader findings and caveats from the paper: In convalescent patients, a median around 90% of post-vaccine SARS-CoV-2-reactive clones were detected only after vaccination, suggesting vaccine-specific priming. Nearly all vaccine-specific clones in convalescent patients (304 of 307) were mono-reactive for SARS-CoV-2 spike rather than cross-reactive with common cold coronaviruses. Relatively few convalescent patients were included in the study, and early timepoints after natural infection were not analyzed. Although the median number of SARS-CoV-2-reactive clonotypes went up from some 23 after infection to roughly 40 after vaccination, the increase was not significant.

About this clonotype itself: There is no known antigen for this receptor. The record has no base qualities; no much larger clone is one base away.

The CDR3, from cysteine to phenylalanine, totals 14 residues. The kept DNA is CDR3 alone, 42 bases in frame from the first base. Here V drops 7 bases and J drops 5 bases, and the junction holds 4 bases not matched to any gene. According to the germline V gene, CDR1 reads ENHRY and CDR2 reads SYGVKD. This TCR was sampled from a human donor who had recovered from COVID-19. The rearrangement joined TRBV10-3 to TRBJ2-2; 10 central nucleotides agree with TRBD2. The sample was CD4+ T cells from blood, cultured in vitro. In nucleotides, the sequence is TGTGCCATCACCGAGCGGGAGGGAACCGGGGAGCTGTTTTTT. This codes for CAITEREGTGELFF.